These 16 T cell receptor beta chains were all obtained from the same sample, sequenced in a study of T cells after yellow fever vaccination. TCRdb itself ran the 5' RACE reads through MiXCR, one entry per CDR3 protein. The data contain fewer than 450,000 distinct CDR3 sequences, almost 4% of them singletons. The source was PBMCs, collected 5 days after the yellow fever booster vaccination. These receptors were obtained from a man aged 18 to 29 who received the YFV17D yellow fever vaccine.

This clonotype was recorded at least ten times. The chain is built from TRBV7-2 and TRBJ2-5, with D perhaps TRBD1 or TRBD2 (7 bases each). The length of the CDR3 is 14 residues. Trimming shortened V by 3 bases and J by 5 bases, and 13 bases separated the two germline ends. The germline V gene has CDR1 SGHTA and CDR2 FQGNSA. CDR3 in amino acids: CASSLTGRDETQYF. CDR3 bases: TGTGCCAGCAGCTTGACAGGGAGGGACGAGACCCAGTACTTC.

V and J are TRBV4-1 and TRBJ2-6; D possibly corresponds to TRBD1 (5 bases). This CDR3 is 16 amino acids long. The V gene lost 4 bases and the J gene lost 0 bases, with 10 bases spanning the gap. The V gene's germline CDR1 is MGHRA and CDR2 YSYEKL. This CDR3 reads CASSRGVPSGANVLTF. CDR3 DNA sequence: TGCGCCAGCAGCCGGGGCGTTCCCTCTGGGGCCAACGTCCTGACTTTC.

The J gene is TRBJ1-6, the V gene TRBV5-5; the match to TRBD1 covers 7 bases. The trim removed 4 bases at V and 6 bases at J, leaving 4 bases unmatched. The CDR3 is made up of 14 amino acids. Germline values: CDR1 SGHKS, CDR2 YYEKEE (reference sequence). The DNA of the CDR3 is TGTGCCAGCAGCATACAGGGGTTTAATTCACCCCTCCACTTT. This encodes CASSIQGFNSPLHF.

This clonotype occurred a few times. The V and J genes are TRBV30 and TRBJ1-1; no reliable D call. CDR1 and CDR2 (germline): GTSNPN, SVGIG (reference sequence). The CDR3 covers 12 residues. Trimming removed 3 bases at V and 5 bases at J, with 10 bases between. CDR3 DNA sequence: TGTGCCTGGAGCCCAGGTAGGACTGAAGCTTTCTTT. Amino acid sequence: CAWSPGRTEAFF. Supplemented by reference TRBV30 and TRBJ1-1, the full variable domain reads SQTIHQWPATLVQPVGSPLSLECTVEGTSNPNLYWYRQAAGRGLQLLFYSVGIGQISSEVPQNLSASRPQDRQFILSSKKLLLSDSGFYLCAWSPGRTEAFFGQGTRLTVV.

V is TRBV20-1 and J is TRBJ1-1, with 7 bases fitting TRBD1. CDR3 length: 16 residues. CDR1 is DFQATT, CDR2 SNEGSKA, per germline (reference sequence). Trimming took 6 bases from V and 5 from J; bases not matched to a gene: 18. The CDR3 DNA is TGCAGTGCAAAGACCGGGACAGCAGATCGGAAGACTGAAGCTTTCTTT. Residues: CSAKTGTADRKTEAFF.

The rearrangement joins TRBV4-1 to TRBJ2-1; maybe TRBD1 (6 bases). The V and J ends lost 3 bases and 2 bases respectively, with 11 bases between them. Per the germline V gene, CDR1 is MGHRA and CDR2 is YSYEKL. The CDR3 sequence is 15 residues long. In DNA, the CDR3 is TGCGCCAGCAGCCAGGGACAAAGCCCCTACAATGAGCAGTTCTTC. Its protein product is CASSQGQSPYNEQFF.

This clonotype has only a few counts. The chain links TRBV6-5 to TRBJ2-2; 8 bases are shared with TRBD1. Per the germline V gene, CDR1 is MNHEY and CDR2 is SVGAGI. The CDR3 is made up of 16 amino acids. J gave up 5 bases and V 2 bases, and 7 bases lay outside the gene matches. The CDR3 loop reads CASSYQDRGGTGELFF. The DNA for the CDR3 is TGTGCCAGCAGTTACCAAGACAGGGGAGGAACCGGGGAGCTGTTTTTT.

The chain is built from TRBV29-1 and TRBJ2-6, with D possibly matching TRBD2 (6 bases). Per the germline V gene, CDR1 is SQVTM and CDR2 is ANQGSEA. The length of the CDR3 is 15 residues. V was cut by 4 bases and J by 1 base, with 11 bases left in between. Written as DNA, the CDR3 is TGCAGCGTTGTCTTGGGGGGATCTGGGGCCAACGTCCTGACTTTC. Its protein is CSVVLGGSGANVLTF.

This clonotype was picked up a small number of times. V and J are TRBV12-3 or TRBV12-4 and TRBJ1-5, with D unclear. The CDR3 extends over 16 amino acids. The V gene lost 4 bases and the J gene lost 0 bases, with 13 bases spanning the gap. The CDR3 reads CASSSSVAHSNQPQHF. DNA for the CDR3: TGTGCCAGCAGTTCGTCGGTGGCCCATAGCAATCAGCCCCAGCATTTT.

This clonotype was seen repeatedly, ten times or more. J is TRBJ1-5 and V is TRBV7-9; D uncertain. The CDR3 has 15 residues. Trimming removed 10 bases at V and 0 bases at J, with 16 bases between. Looked up from germline, CDR1 is SEHNR and CDR2 is FQNEAQ (reference sequence). CDR3 in DNA: TGTGCCAAGGACCTGGACGTTTATAGCAATCAGCCCCAGCATTTT. This gives the protein CAKDLDVYSNQPQHF.

A few counts support this clonotype. This chain joins TRBV7-6 and TRBJ2-2; TRBD2 might be the D (6 bases). V lost 4 bases, J lost 1 base, and 13 bases lay in between. The CDR3 contains 16 residues. Germline loops: CDR1 SGHVS, CDR2 FNYEAQ. CDR3 in amino acids: CASSSPRGLNTGELFF. The CDR3 DNA reads as TGTGCCAGCAGCTCCCCGCGGGGCCTGAACACCGGGGAGCTGTTTTTT.

This clonotype was observed a few times. This chain joins TRBV10-3 and TRBJ1-5, with D tentatively TRBD1 (6 bases). The V gene's germline CDR1 is ENHRY and CDR2 SYGVKD. This CDR3 region has 15 residues. Trimming removed 6 bases from V and 3 bases from J, with 15 bases in between. CDR3 loop: CAIRSSGHNNQPQHF. Here the CDR3 DNA reads TGTGCCATCAGATCCTCGGGACACAACAATCAGCCCCAGCATTTT.

Ten or more counts support this clonotype. The gene calls are TRBV29-1 and TRBJ2-3; D gene ambiguous. The CDR3 length is 11 residues. The V end was cut by 8 bases, the J end by 5 bases, with 11 bases between. Germline V gives CDR1 SQVTM, CDR2 ANQGSEA. CDR3 in DNA: TGCAGCTTCCTGCCAGGAGATACGCAGTATTTT. Translating gives CSFLPGDTQYF.

The sample holds a few counts of this clonotype. The V and J genes are TRBV5-6 and TRBJ1-1; no definite D call. Looked up from germline, CDR1 is SGHDT and CDR2 is YYEEEE. The CDR3 runs 14 residues. Trimming left V 2 bases short and J 0 bases short, with 8 bases between. The CDR3 here is CASSFRELNTEAFF. The CDR3 DNA follows: TGTGCCAGCAGCTTTCGGGAGCTGAACACTGAAGCTTTCTTT.

The sample holds many counts of this clonotype. This chain connects TRBV2 to TRBJ2-3, with TRBD1 identical over 8 bases. In germline, CDR1 is SNHLY, CDR2 FYNNEI. The V gene end was trimmed by 8 bases and the J gene end by 7 bases; junction bases not matched to a gene: 11. The CDR3 is 14 residues long. CDR3: CASLMTGERYTQYF. In nucleotides, the CDR3 is TGTGCCAGCTTGATGACAGGGGAGCGTTATACGCAGTATTTT.

This clonotype showed up many times. J is TRBJ2-2 and V is TRBV5-1; D gene uncertain. The CDR3 loop spans 14 amino acids. The germline V and J ends were trimmed by 0 bases and 1 base, with 4 bases remaining between them. Germline V gene sequence: CDR1 SGHRS, CDR2 YFSETQ. The DNA for the CDR3 is TGCGCCAGCAGCTTGGTTCAGAACACCGGGGAGCTGTTTTTT. Its protein product is CASSLVQNTGELFF. Full variable domain (remainder filled in from reference TRBV5-1 and TRBJ2-2): KAGVTQTPRYLIKTRGQQVTLSCSPISGHRSVSWYQQTPGQGLQFLFEYFSETQRNKGNFPGRFSGRQFSNSRSEMNVSTLELGDSALYLCASSLVQNTGELFFGEGSRLTVL.